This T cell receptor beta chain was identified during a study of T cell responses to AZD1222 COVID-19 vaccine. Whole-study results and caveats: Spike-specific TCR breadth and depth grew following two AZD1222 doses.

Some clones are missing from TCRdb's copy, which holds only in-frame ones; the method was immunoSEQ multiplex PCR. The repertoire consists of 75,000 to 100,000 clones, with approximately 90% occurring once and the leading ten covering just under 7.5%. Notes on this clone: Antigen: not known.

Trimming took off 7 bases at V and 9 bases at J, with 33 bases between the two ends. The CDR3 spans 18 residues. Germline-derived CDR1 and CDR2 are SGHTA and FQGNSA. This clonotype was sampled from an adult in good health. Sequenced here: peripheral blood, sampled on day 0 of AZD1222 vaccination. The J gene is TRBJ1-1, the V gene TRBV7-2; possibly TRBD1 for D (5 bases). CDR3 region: CASIIEGRTSVGRAKAFF. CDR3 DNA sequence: TGTGCCAGCATCATAGAGGGACGAACGTCTGTGGGGAGGGCTAAAGCTTTCTTT.